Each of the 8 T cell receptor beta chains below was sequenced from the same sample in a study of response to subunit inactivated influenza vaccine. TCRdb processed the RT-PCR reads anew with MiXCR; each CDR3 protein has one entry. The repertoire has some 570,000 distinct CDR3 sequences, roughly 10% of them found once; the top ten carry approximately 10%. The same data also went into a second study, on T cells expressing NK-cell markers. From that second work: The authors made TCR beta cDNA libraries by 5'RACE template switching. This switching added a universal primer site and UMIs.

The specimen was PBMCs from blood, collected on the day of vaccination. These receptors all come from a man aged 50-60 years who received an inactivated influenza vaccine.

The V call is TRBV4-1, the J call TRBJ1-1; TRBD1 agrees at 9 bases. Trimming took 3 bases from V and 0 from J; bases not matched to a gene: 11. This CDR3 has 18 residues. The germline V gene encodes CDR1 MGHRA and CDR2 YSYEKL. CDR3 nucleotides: TGCGCCAGCAGCCACTCTCCACAGGGGGCAATTATGAACACTGAAGCTTTCTTT. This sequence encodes CASSHSPQGAIMNTEAFF.

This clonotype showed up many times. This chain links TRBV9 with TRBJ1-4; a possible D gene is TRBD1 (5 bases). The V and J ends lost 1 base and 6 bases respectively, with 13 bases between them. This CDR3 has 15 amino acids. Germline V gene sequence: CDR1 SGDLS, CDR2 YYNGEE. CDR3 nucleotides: TGTGCCAGCAGCGTATCCGGGACGGCTTATGAAAAACTGTTTTTT. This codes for CASSVSGTAYEKLFF.

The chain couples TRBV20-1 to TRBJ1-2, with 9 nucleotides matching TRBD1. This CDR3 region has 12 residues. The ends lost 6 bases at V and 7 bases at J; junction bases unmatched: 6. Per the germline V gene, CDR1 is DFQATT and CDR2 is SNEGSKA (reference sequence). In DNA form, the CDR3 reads TGCAGTGCCGGACAGGGGTTTACTGGCTACACCTTC. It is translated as CSAGQGFTGYTF.

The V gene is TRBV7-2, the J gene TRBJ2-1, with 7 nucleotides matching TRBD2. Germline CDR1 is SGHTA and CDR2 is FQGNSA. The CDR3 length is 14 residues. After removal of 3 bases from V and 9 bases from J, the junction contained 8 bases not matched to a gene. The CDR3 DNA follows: TGTGCCAGCAGCTTTAGCGGGCTCAGAGGTGAGCAGTTCTTC. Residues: CASSFSGLRGEQFF.

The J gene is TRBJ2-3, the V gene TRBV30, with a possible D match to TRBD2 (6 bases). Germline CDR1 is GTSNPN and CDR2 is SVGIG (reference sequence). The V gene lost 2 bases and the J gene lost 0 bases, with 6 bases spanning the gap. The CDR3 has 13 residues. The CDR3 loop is CAWSSGSTDTQYF. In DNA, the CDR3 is TGTGCCTGGAGTAGCGGGAGCACAGATACGCAGTATTTT.

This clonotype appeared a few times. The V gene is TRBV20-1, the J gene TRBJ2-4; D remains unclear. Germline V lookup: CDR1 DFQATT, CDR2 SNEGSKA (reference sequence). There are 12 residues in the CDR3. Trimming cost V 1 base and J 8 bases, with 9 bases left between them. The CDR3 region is CSARAPMDIQYF. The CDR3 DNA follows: TGCAGTGCTAGAGCCCCTATGGACATTCAGTACTTC.

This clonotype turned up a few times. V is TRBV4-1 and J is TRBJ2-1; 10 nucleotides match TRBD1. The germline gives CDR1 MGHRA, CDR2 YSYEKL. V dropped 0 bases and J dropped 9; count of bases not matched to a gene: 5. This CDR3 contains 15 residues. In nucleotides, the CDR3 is TGCGCCAGCAGCCAAGAAGGGACAGGGGTTGGTGAGCAGTTCTTC. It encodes CASSQEGTGVGEQFF.

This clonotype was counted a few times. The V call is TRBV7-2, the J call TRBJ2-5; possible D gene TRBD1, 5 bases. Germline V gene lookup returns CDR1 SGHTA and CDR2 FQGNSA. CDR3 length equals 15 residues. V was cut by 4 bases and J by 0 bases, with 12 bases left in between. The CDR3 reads CASSSGSGNQETQYF. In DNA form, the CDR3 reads TGTGCCAGCAGCTCGGGTTCAGGGAACCAAGAGACCCAGTACTTC.